The rows below give T cell receptor beta chains drawn from one sample of a study of cytomegalovirus exposure and HLA in healthy donors. Clones were sequenced by immunoSEQ multiplex PCR, and TCRdb holds only the in-frame ones, with some missing. The data show under 200,000 clones, 80% to 90% seen once. Sequenced material: PBMCs. The receptors were sampled from a young woman in good health and CMV-seronegative. The CDR3 runs from the conserved cysteine through the conserved F or W. A D gene is named only where the DNA matches it firmly. Size tells how often a clone was seen (once, few, many) or the class of an expanded clone, and some rows leave it out.

V	D	size	J	DNA	CDR3
TRBV7-9	TRBD2	few	TRBJ2-7	TGTGCCAGCAGCTTACCCAACGGGAGGGGTGTCGAGCAGTACTTC	CASSLPNGRGVEQYF
TRBV21-1	.	.	TRBJ2-3	TGTGCCAGCAGCAAAGCCAAGGAGCCAGATACGCAGTATTTT	CASSKAKEPDTQYF
TRBV29-1	.	.	TRBJ1-5	TGCAGCGTTGAGGTAGGGGATTATCAGCCCCAGCATTTT	CSVEVGDYQPQHF
TRBV7-2	TRBD1	once	TRBJ2-7	TGTGCCAGCAGCTTAGGGACAGGGTACGAGCAGTACTTC	CASSLGTGYEQYF
TRBV18	.	once	TRBJ2-1	TGTGCCAGCTCACCACTAGCGGAAGTGGGTGAGCAGTTCTTC	CASSPLAEVGEQFF
TRBV27	.	once	TRBJ1-5	TGTGCCAGCAGTTTATGGGCCTCTTTCCAGCCCCAGCATTTT	CASSLWASFQPQHF
TRBV18	.	.	TRBJ2-1	TGTGCCAGCTCACGGGAAAGACAGGCCTACAATGAGCAGTTCTTC	CASSRERQAYNEQFF
TRBV4-1	.	.	TRBJ2-1	TGCGCCAGCAGGGTCTGGAGGGGGGGCCACAATGAGCAGTTCTTC	CASRVWRGGHNEQFF
TRBV30	.	.	TRBJ1-5	TGTGCCTGGAGTCCGGGACAAGTAGAGCCCCAGCATTTT	CAWSPGQVEPQHF
TRBV27	.	.	TRBJ1-1	TGTGCCAGCAGTTTAGGGGGCCCCAACACTGAAGCTTTCTTT	CASSLGGPNTEAFF
TRBV5-4	.	.	TRBJ2-4	TGTGCCAGCAGCTTCGATAGGGAGAACATTCAGTACTTC	CASSFDRENIQYF
TRBV2	.	.	TRBJ1-2	TGTGCCAGCAGTGAAATCGGGGCTAACTATGGCTACACCTTC	CASSEIGANYGYTF
TRBV19	TRBD2	.	TRBJ2-1	TGTGCCAGTAGTCGGGGATTTAGCGGGAGCTGGGATGAGCAGTTCTTC	CASSRGFSGSWDEQFF
TRBV28	TRBD2	once	TRBJ2-4	TGTGCCAGCAGCCGGGGGGGAGGGAGGGGGGAGCGTAACATTCAGTACTTC	CASSRGGGRGERNIQYF
TRBV20-1	.	.	TRBJ2-5	TGCAGTGCTCAATCAGAGACCCAGTACTTC	CSAQSETQYF
TRBV7-8	TRBD1	once	TRBJ1-2	TGTGCCAGCAGCCCGTGGACAGGGAGGAACTATGGCTACACCTTC	CASSPWTGRNYGYTF
TRBV5-6	.	once	TRBJ1-5	TGTGCCAGCAGCTTCCGGGGAAGCAATCAGCCCCAGCATTTT	CASSFRGSNQPQHF
TRBV2	.	.	TRBJ1-2	TGTGCCAGCATACAGGACAGTAATTTCTATGGCTACACCTTC	CASIQDSNFYGYTF
TRBV11-2	.	.	TRBJ2-3	TGTGCCAGCAGCCCCCGAGGCACAGATACGCAGTATTTT	CASSPRGTDTQYF
TRBV28	TRBD1	once	TRBJ1-2	TGTGCCAGCAGCCCCAGGACAGGGCTCAACTATGGCTACACCTTC	CASSPRTGLNYGYTF
TRBV6-5	.	.	TRBJ2-7	TGTGCCAGCAGTGAACCGGGCCAGGGGTACGAGCAGTACTTC	CASSEPGQGYEQYF
TRBV27	.	.	TRBJ2-7	TGTGCCAGCAGTCGCCGGACTGGAAGCTCCTACGAGCAGTACTTC	CASSRRTGSSYEQYF